This T cell receptor (beta chain) was observed in a study of cytomegalovirus exposure and HLA in healthy donors. Points on this clone: Antigen unknown.

Study-wide points: The majority of TCR sequences were rare, yet some public TCRs appeared in many donors. Some 17,000 TCR beta sequences were associated with HLA alleles at 0.05 false discovery rate in a later analysis. TCR beta chains associated with HLA were, in a later analysis, more clonally expanded than equally common others.

Researchers ran the PCR with 60 Vbeta and 13 Jbeta primers. Using immunoSEQ multiplex PCR, the repertoire was profiled, and TCRdb retains in-frame clones only, with some absent. The table includes approximately 100,000 clones, more than 70% detected once. V was clipped by 3 bases and J by 7 bases, with 21 bases between them. Germline CDR1 is LNHDA and CDR2 is SQIVND (reference sequence). This CDR3 region has 17 residues. The J gene is TRBJ1-4, the V gene TRBV19; maybe TRBD1 (5 bases). This receptor was taken from a man younger than 45 in good health and CMV-seronegative. The specimen was PBMCs. Here the CDR3 DNA reads TGTGCCAGTAGTATTATCAAGGCCAACGGGGGGATTGAAAAACTGTTTTTT. It translates to CASSIIKANGGIEKLFF.